This T cell receptor beta chain is drawn from a study of T cells in Graves' hyperthyroidism and ophthalmopathy. Study results and caveats: A model of 13 V-J pairs discriminated ophthalmopathy from stable hyperthyroidism.

In this sample, this clonotype turned up many times. Antigen unknown. Germline assignment: CDR1 MNHNS and CDR2 SASEGT. The CDR3 contains 15 residues. V was trimmed by 4 bases and J by 8 bases, leaving 20 bases between them. Amplification yielded TCR beta CDR3 regions, with RNA transcripts as the source. RT-PCR in the first round (using the HTBI primer set) targeted the TCR CDR3. TCRdb reanalysed the multiplex PCR reads using MiXCR and keeps one entry per CDR3 protein. The sample shows roughly 360,000 distinct CDR3 sequences, approximately 12% of them seen only once. Each 10 ml fresh peripheral blood draw supplied the PBMCs.

The TCR comes from a man younger than 40 with Graves' hyperthyroidism that later progressed to Graves' ophthalmopathy. Sequencing used blood. The V and J genes are TRBV6-1 and TRBJ1-1, with D possibly being TRBD1 (5 bases). Written as DNA, the CDR3 is TGTGCCAGCAGTGGAGAGTCAGGGAGGTGGGCAGAAGCTTTCTTT. Amino acid sequence: CASSGESGRWAEAFF.